This entry describes one T cell receptor beta chain. Germline V gives CDR1 SNHLY, CDR2 FYNNEI. The CDR3 loop spans 14 amino acids. V lost 7 bases to trimming and J lost 6 bases; unmatched junction nucleotides: 6. This sample was included in a study of blood T cell repertoires in COVID-19. Assay: immunoSEQ multiplex PCR; the TCRdb copy retains only in-frame clones and omits some. Of some 70,000 clones in the sample, around 86% were seen once. The TCR comes from a man younger than 45 with acute or convalescent COVID-19. The rearrangement joins TRBV2 to TRBJ1-2; 12 bases fit TRBD1. The specimen was peripheral blood. CDR3 sequence reads: CASIRDRGPDGYTF. CDR3 in DNA: TGTGCCAGCATACGGGACAGGGGGCCGGATGGCTACACCTTC. Full variable domain (remainder filled in from reference TRBV2 and TRBJ1-2): EPEVTQTPSHQVTQMGQEVILRCVPISNHLYFYWYRQILGQKVEFLVSFYNNEISEKSEIFDDQFSVERPDGSNFTLKIRSTKLEDSAMYFCASIRDRGPDGYTFGSGTRLTVV.